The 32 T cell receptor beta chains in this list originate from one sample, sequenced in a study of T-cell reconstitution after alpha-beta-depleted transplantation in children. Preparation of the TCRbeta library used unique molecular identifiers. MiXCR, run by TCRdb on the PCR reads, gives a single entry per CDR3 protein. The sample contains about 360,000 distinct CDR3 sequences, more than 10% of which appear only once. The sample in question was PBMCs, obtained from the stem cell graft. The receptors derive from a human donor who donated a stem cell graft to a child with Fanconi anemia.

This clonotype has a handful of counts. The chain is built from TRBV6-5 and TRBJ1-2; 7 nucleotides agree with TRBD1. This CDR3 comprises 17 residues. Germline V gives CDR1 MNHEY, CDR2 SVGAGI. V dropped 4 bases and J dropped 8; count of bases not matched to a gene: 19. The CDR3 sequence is CASSSNSGGHTREGYTF. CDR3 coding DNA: TGTGCCAGCAGTTCAAATTCAGGGGGACACACCCGGGAGGGCTACACCTTC.

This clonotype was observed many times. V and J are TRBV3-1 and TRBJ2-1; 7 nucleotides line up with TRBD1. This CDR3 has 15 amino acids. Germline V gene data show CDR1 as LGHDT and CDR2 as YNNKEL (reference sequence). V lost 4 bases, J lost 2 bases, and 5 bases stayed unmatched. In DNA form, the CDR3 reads TGTGCCAGCAGCCCAAGGACAGGTCCCTACAATGAGCAGTTCTTC. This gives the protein CASSPRTGPYNEQFF.

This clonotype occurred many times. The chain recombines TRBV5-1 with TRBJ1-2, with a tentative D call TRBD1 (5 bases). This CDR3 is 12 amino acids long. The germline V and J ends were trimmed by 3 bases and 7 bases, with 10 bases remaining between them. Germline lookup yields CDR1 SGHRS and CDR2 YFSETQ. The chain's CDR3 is CASSWGTAGYTF. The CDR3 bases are TGCGCCAGCAGCTGGGGGACCGCTGGCTACACCTTC. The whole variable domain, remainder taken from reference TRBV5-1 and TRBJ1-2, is KAGVTQTPRYLIKTRGQQVTLSCSPISGHRSVSWYQQTPGQGLQFLFEYFSETQRNKGNFPGRFSGRQFSNSRSEMNVSTLELGDSALYLCASSWGTAGYTFGSGTRLTVV.

The CDR3 nucleotides are TGTGCCAGCAGATCACTAGCGGGAAAGGGAGGGTCCACAGCCAACGTCCTGACTTTC. Translating it yields CASRSLAGKGGSTANVLTF. The V call is TRBV11-2, the J call TRBJ2-6, with 10 nucleotides matching TRBD2. The germline gives CDR1 SGHAT, CDR2 FQNNGV. This CDR3 contains 19 residues. The junction had 18 bases not matched to a gene; V was cut back by 6 bases and J by 7 bases.

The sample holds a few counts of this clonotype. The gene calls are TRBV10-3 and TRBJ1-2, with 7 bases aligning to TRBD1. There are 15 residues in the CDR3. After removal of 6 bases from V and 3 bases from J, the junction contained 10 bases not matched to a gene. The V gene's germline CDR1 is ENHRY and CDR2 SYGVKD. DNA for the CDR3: TGTGCCATCAGCTCAACAGGGGATGAAGACTATGGCTACACCTTC. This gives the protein CAISSTGDEDYGYTF.

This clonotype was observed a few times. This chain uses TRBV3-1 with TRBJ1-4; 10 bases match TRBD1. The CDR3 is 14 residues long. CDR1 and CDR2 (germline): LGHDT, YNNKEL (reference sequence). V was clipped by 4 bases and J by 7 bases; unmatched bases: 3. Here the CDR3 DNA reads TGTGCCAGCAGCCCGGGACAGGGGTTTGAAAAACTGTTTTTT. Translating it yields CASSPGQGFEKLFF.

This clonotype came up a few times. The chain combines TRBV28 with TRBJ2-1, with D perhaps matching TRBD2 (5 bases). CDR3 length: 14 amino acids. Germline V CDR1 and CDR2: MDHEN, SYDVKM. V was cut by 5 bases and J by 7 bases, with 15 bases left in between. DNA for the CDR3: TGTGCCAGCAGTATTAGATATTCGGGGAATGAGCAGTTCTTC. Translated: CASSIRYSGNEQFF.

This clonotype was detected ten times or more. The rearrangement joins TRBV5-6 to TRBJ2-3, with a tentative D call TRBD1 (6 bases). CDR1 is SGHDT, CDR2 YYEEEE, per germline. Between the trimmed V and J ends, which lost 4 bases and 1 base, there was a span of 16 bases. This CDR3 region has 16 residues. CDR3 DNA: TGTGCCAGCAGCCCCGAGACAGGTGTGGGCACAGATACGCAGTATTTT. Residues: CASSPETGVGTDTQYF.

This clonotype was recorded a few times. The CDR3 DNA is TGCAGCGCATGGGGGGGGCCTAGCGGCTACACCTTC. Translation: CSAWGGPSGYTF. The chain recombines TRBV29-1 with TRBJ1-2, with a possible D match to TRBD1 (6 bases). CDR1 and CDR2 from the germline V gene are SQVTM and ANQGSEA. V lost 7 bases, J lost 8 bases, and 17 bases lay in between. This CDR3 spans 12 amino acids.

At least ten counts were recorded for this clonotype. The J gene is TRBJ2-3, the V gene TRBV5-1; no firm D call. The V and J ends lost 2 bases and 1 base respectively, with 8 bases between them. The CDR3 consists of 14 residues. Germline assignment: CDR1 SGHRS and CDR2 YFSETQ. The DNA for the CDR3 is TGCGCCAGCAGCTTTCATCAGGGCACAGATACGCAGTATTTT. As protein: CASSFHQGTDTQYF.

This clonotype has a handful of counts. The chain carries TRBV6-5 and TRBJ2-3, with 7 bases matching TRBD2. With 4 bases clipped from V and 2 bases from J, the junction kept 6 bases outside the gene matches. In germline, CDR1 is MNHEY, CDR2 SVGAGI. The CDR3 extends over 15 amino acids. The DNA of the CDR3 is TGTGCCAGCAGTTGGGGGGGGACTGCCACAGATACGCAGTATTTT. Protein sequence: CASSWGGTATDTQYF.

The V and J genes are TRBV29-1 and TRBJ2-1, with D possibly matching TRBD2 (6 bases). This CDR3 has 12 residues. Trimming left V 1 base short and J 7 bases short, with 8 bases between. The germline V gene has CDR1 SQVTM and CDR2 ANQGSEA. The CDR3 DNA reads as TGCAGCGTTGAAGGGCGGGGTAATGAGCAGTTCTTC. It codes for CSVEGRGNEQFF.

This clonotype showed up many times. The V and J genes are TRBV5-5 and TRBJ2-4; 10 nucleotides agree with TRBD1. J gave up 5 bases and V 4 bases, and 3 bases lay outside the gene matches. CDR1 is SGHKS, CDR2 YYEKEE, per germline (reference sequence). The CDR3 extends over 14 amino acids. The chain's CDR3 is CASSGTGEENIQYF. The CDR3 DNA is TGTGCCAGCAGCGGGACAGGGGAGGAAAACATTCAGTACTTC.

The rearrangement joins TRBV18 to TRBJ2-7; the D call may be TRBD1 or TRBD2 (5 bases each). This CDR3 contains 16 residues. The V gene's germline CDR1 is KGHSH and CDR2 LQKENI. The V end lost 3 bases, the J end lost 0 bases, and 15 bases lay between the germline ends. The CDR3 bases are TGTGCCAGCTCACCCGGGGCACCGAGATCCTCCTACGAGCAGTACTTC. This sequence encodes CASSPGAPRSSYEQYF.

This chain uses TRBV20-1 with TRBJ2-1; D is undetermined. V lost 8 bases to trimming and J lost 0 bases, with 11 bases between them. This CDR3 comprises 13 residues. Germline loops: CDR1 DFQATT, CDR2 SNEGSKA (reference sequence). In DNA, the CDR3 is TGCAGTCCCGAGGAGAGCTCCTACAATGAGCAGTTCTTC. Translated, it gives CSPEESSYNEQFF.

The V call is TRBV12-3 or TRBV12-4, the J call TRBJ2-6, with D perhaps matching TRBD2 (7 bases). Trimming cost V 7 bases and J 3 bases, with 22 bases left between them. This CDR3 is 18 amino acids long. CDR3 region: CASTTGGGLVIGANVLTF. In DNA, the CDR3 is TGTGCCAGCACCACGGGGGGCGGTCTAGTGATTGGGGCCAACGTCCTGACTTTC.

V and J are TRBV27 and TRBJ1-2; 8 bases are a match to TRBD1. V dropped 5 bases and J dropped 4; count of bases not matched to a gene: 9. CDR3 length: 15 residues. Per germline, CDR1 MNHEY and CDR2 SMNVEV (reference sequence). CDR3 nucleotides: TGTGCCAGCAGTATCGACCCAGGGGGCTTCTATGGCTACACCTTC. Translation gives CASSIDPGGFYGYTF.

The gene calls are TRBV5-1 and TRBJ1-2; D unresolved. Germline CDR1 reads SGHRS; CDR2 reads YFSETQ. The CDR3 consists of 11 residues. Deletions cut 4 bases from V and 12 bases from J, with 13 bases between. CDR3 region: CASSQEGIHTF. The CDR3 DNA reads TGCGCCAGCAGCCAAGAGGGAATTCACACCTTC.

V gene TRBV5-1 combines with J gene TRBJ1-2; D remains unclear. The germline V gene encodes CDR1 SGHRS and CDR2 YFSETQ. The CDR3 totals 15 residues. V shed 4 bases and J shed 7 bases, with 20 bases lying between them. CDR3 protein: CASSPHWERRLGYTF. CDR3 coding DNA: TGCGCCAGCAGCCCCCATTGGGAGAGGCGTCTTGGCTACACCTTC.

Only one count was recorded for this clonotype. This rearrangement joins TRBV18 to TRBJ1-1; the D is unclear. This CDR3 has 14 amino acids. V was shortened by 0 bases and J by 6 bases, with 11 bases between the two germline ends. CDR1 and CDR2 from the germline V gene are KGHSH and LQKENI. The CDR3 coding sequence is TGTGCCAGCTCACCACCGCGTATCGGGGCTGAAGCTTTCTTT. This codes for CASSPPRIGAEAFF. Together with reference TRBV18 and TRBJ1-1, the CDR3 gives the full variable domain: NAGVMQNPRHLVRRRGQEARLRCSPMKGHSHVYWYRQLPEEGLKFMVYLQKENIIDESGMPKERFSAEFPKEGPSILRIQQVVRGDSAAYFCASSPPRIGAEAFFGQGTRLTVV.

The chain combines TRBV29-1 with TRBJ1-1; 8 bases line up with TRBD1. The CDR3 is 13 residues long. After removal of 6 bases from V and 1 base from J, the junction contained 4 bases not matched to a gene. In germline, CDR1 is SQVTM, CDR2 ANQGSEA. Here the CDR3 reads CSVSDRENTEAFF. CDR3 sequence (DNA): TGCAGCGTGTCGGACAGGGAGAACACTGAAGCTTTCTTT.

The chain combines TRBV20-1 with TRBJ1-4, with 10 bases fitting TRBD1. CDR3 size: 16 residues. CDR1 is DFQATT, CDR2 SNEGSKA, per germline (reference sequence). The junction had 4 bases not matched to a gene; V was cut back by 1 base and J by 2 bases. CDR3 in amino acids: CSARGGTGVTNEKLFF. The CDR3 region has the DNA TGCAGTGCTAGAGGAGGGACAGGGGTGACTAATGAAAAACTGTTTTTT.

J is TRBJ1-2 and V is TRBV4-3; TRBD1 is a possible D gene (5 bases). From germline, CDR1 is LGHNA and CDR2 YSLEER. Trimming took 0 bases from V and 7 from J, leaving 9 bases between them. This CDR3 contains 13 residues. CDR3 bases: TGCGCCAGCAGCCAAGATCGAGGGGTTGGCTACACCTTC. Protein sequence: CASSQDRGVGYTF.

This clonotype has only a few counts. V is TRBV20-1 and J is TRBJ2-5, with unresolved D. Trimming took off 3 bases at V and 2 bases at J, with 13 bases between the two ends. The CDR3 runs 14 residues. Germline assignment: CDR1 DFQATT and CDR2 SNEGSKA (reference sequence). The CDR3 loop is CSASGLNPQETQYF. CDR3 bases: TGCAGTGCTAGTGGGCTAAACCCACAAGAGACCCAGTACTTC.

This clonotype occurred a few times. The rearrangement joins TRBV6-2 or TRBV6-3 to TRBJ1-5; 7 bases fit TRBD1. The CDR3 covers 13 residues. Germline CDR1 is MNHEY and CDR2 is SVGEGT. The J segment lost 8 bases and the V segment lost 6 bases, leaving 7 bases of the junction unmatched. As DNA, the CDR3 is TGTGCCAGCAGCTCGGACAGGTGGGAGCCCCAGCATTTT. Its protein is CASSSDRWEPQHF.

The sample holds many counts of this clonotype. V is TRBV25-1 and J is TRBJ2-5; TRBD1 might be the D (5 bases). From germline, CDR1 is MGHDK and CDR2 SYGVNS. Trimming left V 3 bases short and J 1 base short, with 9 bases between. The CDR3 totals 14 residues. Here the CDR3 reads CASSETQGQETQYF. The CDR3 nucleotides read TGTGCCAGCAGTGAGACTCAGGGCCAAGAGACCCAGTACTTC.

Written as DNA, the CDR3 is TGTGCCAGCAGTCCCGGGACTAGCGGGGGCACTAGCACAGATACGCAGTATTTT. This sequence encodes CASSPGTSGGTSTDTQYF. This chain links TRBV2 with TRBJ2-3, with 14 bases matching TRBD2. V lost 5 bases and J lost 0; bases outside the gene matches: 7. The length of the CDR3 is 18 residues. Germline CDR1 is SNHLY and CDR2 is FYNNEI.

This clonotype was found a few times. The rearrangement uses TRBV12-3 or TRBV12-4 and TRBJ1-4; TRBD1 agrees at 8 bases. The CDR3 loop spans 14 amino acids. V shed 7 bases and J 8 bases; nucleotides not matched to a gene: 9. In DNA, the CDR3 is TGTGCCAGCAATCGACAGGGGTATTTGGAAAAACTGTTTTTT. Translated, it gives CASNRQGYLEKLFF.

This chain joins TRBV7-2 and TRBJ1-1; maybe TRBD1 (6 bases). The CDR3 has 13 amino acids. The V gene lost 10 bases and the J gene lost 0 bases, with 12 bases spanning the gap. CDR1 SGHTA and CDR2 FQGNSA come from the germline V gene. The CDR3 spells CAITTGMNTEAFF. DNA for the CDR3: TGTGCCATTACTACAGGGATGAACACTGAAGCTTTCTTT. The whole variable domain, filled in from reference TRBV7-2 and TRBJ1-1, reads GAGVSQSPSNKVTEKGKDVELRCDPISGHTALYWYRQSLGQGLEFLIYFQGNSAPDKSGLPSDRFSAERTGGSVSTLTIQRTQQEDSAVYLCAITTGMNTEAFFGQGTRLTVV.

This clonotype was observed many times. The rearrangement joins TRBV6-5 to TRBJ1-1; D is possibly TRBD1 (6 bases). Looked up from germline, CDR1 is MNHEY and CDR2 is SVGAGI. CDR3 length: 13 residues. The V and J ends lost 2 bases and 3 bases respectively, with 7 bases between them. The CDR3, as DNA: TGTGCCAGCAGTTACAGGGGGGACACTGAAGCTTTCTTT. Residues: CASSYRGDTEAFF.

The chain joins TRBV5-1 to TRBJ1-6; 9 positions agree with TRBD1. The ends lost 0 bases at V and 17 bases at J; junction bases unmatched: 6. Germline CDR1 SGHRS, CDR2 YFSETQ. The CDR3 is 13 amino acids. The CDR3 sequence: CASSLDPGQGVHF. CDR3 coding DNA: TGCGCCAGCAGCTTGGACCCGGGACAGGGAGTCCACTTT.

The CDR3 loop reads CSARETGPQHF. CDR3 coding DNA: TGCAGTGCTAGAGAAACGGGTCCCCAGCATTTT. The V and J genes are TRBV20-1 and TRBJ1-5, with D hard to call. V lost 0 bases to trimming and J lost 10 bases, with 7 bases between them. The CDR3 length is 11 residues. The germline V gene encodes CDR1 DFQATT and CDR2 SNEGSKA (reference sequence).